This T cell receptor (beta chain) originates from a study of Ad26.COV2.S vaccination and SARS-CoV-2 variants (dated by TCRdb to the early 2020s). Broadly, across the study: Donors in the vaccine arm were drawn from COV1001, a phase I-IIa trial of Ad26.COV2.S in healthy adults that was multicentre, randomized, double-blind and placebo-controlled. Ad26.COV2.S was administered intramuscularly at a dose of 5x10^10 or 1x10^11 viral particles, either as one shot or as two shots given 56 days apart. TCRbeta repertoire sequencing was used to assess the specificity and breadth of SARS-CoV-2-reactive T cell receptors after Ad26.COV2.S vaccination. The TCR-sequenced set comprised approximately 32 samples: around 20 Ad26.COV2.S vaccine recipients, 5 placebo recipients and 8 SARS-CoV-2 convalescent individuals. Trial participants were randomized into five groups of five, in which low-dose or high-dose Ad26.COV2.S was given once or twice, or placebo was given on both occasions. Investigators did not know the trial group allocation while performing experiments and assessing outcomes.

Study-wide conclusions, independent of this receptor: The authors noted that total T cell responses may have been underestimated by the TCR breadth and depth analyses. Higher spike-specific TCR breadth was observed in Ad26.COV2.S recipients than in placebo recipients (P = 0.0014). Substantial breadth of spike-specific CD8+ and CD4+ T cell responses was reported after vaccination. Vaccine and placebo recipients had comparable non-spike TCR breadth, which fits with the vaccine containing only spike. Comparing responses between vaccine doses or regimens was not something the study was powered to do.

From the cysteine up to the phenylalanine, the CDR3 has a length of 16 residues. The retained sequence is limited to the CDR3, 48 bases, with the frame set at the first base. V lost 4 bases and J lost 2 bases; the stretch between them is 17 bases long. The germline V gene (reference sequence) gives CDR1 as SEHNR and CDR2 as FQNEAQ. The treatment or condition label, as the study defines it: roughly 19 received Ad26.COV2.S at low or high dose, single or two shots; 5 received placebo; per-sample allocation not given. For vaccine and placebo recipients, the sequenced repertoires came from samples collected on day 63 after the first injection. Between 29 July and 7 August 2020, Cohort 1b enrolled some 25 adults aged 18-55 years at one site in Boston, USA. Ad26.COV2.S was a replication-incompetent adenovirus type 26 vector that expressed a prefusion-stabilized SARS-CoV-2 spike protein derived from the original Wuhan strain.

The immunoSEQ Assay was used to sequence TCRbeta CDR3 regions. After extraction, genomic DNA underwent amplification by bias-controlled multiplex PCR, followed by high-throughput sequencing. The published analysis was carried out like this. To quantify the absolute abundance of every unique TCRbeta CDR3 region, sequences were collapsed and filtered. T cell fraction was estimated by normalizing TCRbeta template counts to usable DNA, which was measured by amplifying reference genes present in all nucleated cells. Repertoire TCRs were annotated as SARS-CoV-2-specific when V gene, CDR3 amino acid sequence and J gene were exactly matched to a known reactive TCR set. MIRA supplied the reference SARS-CoV-2 TCR set, which was filtered for enrichment in COVID-19-positive ImmuneCODE repertoires so that public or cross-reactive TCRs were removed. Using the MIRA antigens, annotated TCRs were further analysed by specific ORF or by position within an ORF. Depth was the summed frequency of annotated unique rearrangements, while breadth was defined as annotated unique rearrangements over total unique productive rearrangements. TCR breadth was compared between groups using two-sided Wilcoxon rank-sum tests. Here the immuneACCESS table is served through TCRdb, limited to in-frame sequences with V and J called. Missing clones are a known gap in these copies; in checked studies unresolved V genes cover under half, and the rest lacks a known reason. V, J and clone size reflect that table, while D and trimming were determined from the DNA. Present in this sample are about 350,000 clones, roughly 87% of which were seen just once. The top ten clonotypes cover about 3% of the sample.

As for this clone: Its antigen remains unidentified. Qualities for individual bases were not recorded, and no much larger clone is one base off.

Sequencing was performed on peripheral blood, taken in a trial of Ad26.COV2.S vaccine versus placebo. Here the chain combines TRBV7-9 and TRBJ1-2, with an unclear D gene assignment. The sequence came from a person aged 18 to 65 who received the Ad26.COV2.S COVID-19 vaccine or a placebo. This receptor carries the CDR3 CASSYSGGGENYGYTF. The DNA sequence follows: TGTGCCAGCAGCTACTCTGGAGGCGGGGAGAACTATGGCTACACCTTC.